This T cell receptor (beta chain) derives from a study of beta chain features in type 1 diabetes. The germline CDR1 and CDR2 sequences are MNHNS and SASEGT. V was trimmed by 6 bases and J by 3 bases, leaving 11 bases between them. The CDR3 is 13 amino acids. Findings and caveats of the study: Patients with Type 1 diabetes showed moderately but significantly shorter TCRB CDR3s in all four CD4+ subsets. In the patient group, naive, central memory and Treg TCRB repertoires seemed more alike than in the healthy donor group. The influence of HLA type on TCRB rearrangement stayed undetermined. More deletions and fewer insertions at VDJ junctions were seen in type 1 diabetes patients.

In the case of this clone: The antigen remains unidentified.

Investigators reverse transcribed all isolated RNA, so they sequenced expressed TCRB transcripts. The assay was immunoSEQ multiplex PCR, and TCRdb's table has in-frame clones only and misses some. The data show 250,000 to 300,000 clones, 8% seen once. The sequencing sample was made of central memory CD4+ T cells from blood. The TCR comes from a woman in her late teens or twenties in good health. The rearrangement links TRBV6-1 to TRBJ1-1; the D is unclear. The DNA of the CDR3 is TGTGCCAGCAGCCTGAGAGAATACACTGAAGCTTTCTTT. Its protein is CASSLREYTEAFF.